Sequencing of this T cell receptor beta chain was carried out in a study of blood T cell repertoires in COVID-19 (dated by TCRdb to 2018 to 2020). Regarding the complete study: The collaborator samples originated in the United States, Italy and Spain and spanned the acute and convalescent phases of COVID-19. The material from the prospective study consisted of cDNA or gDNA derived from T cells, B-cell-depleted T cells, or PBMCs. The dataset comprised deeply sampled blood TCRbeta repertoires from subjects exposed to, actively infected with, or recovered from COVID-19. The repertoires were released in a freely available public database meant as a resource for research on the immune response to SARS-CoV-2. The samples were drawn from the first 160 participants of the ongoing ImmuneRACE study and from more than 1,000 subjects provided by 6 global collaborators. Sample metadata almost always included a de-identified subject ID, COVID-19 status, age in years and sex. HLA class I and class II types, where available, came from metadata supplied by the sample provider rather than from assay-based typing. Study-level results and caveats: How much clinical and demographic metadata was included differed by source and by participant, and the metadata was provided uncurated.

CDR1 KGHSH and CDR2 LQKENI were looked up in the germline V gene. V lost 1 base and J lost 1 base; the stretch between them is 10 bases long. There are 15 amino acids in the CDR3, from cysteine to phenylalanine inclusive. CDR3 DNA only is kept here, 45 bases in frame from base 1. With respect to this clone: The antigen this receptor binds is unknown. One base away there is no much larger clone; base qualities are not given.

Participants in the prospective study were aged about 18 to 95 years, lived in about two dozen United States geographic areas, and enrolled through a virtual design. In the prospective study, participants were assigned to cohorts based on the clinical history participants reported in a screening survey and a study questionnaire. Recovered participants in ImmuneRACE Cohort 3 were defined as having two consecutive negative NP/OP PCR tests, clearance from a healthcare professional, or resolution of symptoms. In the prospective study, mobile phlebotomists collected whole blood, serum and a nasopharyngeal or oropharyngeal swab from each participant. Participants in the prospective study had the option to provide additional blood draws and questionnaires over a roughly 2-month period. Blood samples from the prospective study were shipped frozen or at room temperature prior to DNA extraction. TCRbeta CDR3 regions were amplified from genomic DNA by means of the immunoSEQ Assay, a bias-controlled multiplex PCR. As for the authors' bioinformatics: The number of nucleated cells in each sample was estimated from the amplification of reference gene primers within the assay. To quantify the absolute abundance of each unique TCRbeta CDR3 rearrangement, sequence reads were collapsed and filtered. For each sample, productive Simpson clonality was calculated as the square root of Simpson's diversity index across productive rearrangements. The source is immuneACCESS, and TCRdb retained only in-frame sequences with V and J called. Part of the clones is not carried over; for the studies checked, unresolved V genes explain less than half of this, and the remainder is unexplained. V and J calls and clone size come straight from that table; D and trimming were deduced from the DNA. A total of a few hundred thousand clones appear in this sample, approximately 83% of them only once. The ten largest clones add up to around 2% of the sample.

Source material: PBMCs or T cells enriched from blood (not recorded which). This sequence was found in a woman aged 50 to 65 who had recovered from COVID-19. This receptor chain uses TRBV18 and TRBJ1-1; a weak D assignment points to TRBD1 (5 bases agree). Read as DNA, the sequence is TGTGCCAGCTCACCACGGGATGGGGCGAACACTGAAGCTTTCTTT. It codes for CASSPRDGANTEAFF.